Presented here are 18 T cell receptor beta chains from one specimen sequenced in a study of a mutant IDH1 vaccine in newly diagnosed glioma (dated by TCRdb to the early 2020s). Their antigens remain unidentified. Library creation used the immunoSEQ multiplex PCR assay. Held by TCRdb, this immuneACCESS table contains in-frame sequences only and omits some clones. Under half of the omission traces to an unresolved V gene where checked; the cause of the rest is unknown. The sample table lists fewer than 35,000 clones, over 60% of them with a count of one. Approximately 8% of the sample belongs to the ten largest clones. The sample's time point label is to be understood as: week 35, safety follow-up. Each vaccine dose was 300 ug of a 20-mer mutant IDH1 peptide in Montanide, given subcutaneously with topical imiquimod. Sequenced here: PBMCs, sampled from a glioma patient whose treatment included an IDH1 peptide vaccine. The origin of the receptors is a man aged 45 to 65 with glioma.

This clone has only a few counts. This rearrangement joins TRBV5-6 to TRBJ1-1; TRBD1 aligns across 10 bases. CDR1 and CDR2 from the germline V gene are SGHDT and YYEEEE. This CDR3 is built from 16 residues. The trim removed 3 bases at V and 5 bases at J, leaving 10 bases unmatched. CDR3 amino acids: CASSSLHGTGDTEAFF. DNA for the CDR3: TGTGCCAGCAGCTCCCTACACGGGACAGGGGATACTGAAGCTTTCTTT. The full variable domain, completed using reference TRBV5-6 and TRBJ1-1, is DAGVTQSPTHLIKTRGQQVTLRCSPKSGHDTVSWYQQALGQGPQFIFQYYEEEERQRGNFPDRFSGHQFPNYSSELNVNALLLGDSALYLCASSSLHGTGDTEAFFGQGTRLTVV.

The rearrangement joins TRBV28 to TRBJ1-3; D is uncertain. CDR1 MDHEN and CDR2 SYDVKM come from the germline V gene. The CDR3 is made up of 14 amino acids. V was shortened by 6 bases and J by 3 bases, with 12 bases between the two germline ends. The chain's CDR3 is CASRGRGFGNTIYF. The CDR3 DNA is TGTGCCAGCAGGGGCCGGGGATTTGGAAACACCATATATTTT.

The J gene is TRBJ2-3, the V gene TRBV6-4; 8 bases are shared with TRBD2. The CDR3 runs 15 residues. Germline V gives CDR1 MRHNA, CDR2 SNTAGT. The trim removed 5 bases at V and 3 bases at J, leaving 7 bases unmatched. DNA of the CDR3: TGTGCCAGCAGTCCCAGCGGGAGTTCGACAGATACGCAGTATTTT. This gives the protein CASSPSGSSTDTQYF.

The chain couples TRBV6-1 to TRBJ1-5; D unresolved. The V gene's germline CDR1 is MNHNS and CDR2 SASEGT. The CDR3 is made up of 13 amino acids. Trimming cost V 7 bases and J 4 bases, with 11 bases left between them. DNA for the CDR3: TGTGCCAGCACCAGCGGCGGAAATCAGCCCCAGCATTTT. It encodes CASTSGGNQPQHF.

V is TRBV7-8 and J is TRBJ1-2; D gene uncertain. Trimming stripped 2 bases from V and 5 bases from J, with 15 bases between. The CDR3 runs to 15 residues. Germline CDR1 is SGHVS and CDR2 is FQNEAQ. CDR3 in DNA: TGTGCCAGCAGCTTAACGAGTAGTCGGCGATATGGCTACACCTTC. As protein: CASSLTSSRRYGYTF.

The CDR3 bases are TGTGCCAGCAGTGAATTTCGGGCCGGGGAGCTGTTTTTT. The encoded protein is CASSEFRAGELFF. The V gene is TRBV25-1, the J gene TRBJ2-2; D remains unclear. The V end was cut by 1 base, the J end by 6 bases, with 6 bases between. The CDR3 is made up of 13 amino acids. The germline V gene has CDR1 MGHDK and CDR2 SYGVNS.

The rearrangement links TRBV18 to TRBJ1-2, with D possibly TRBD1 on 6 matching bases. The CDR3 extends over 13 amino acids. Germline V lookup: CDR1 KGHSH, CDR2 LQKENI. Trimming took off 2 bases at V and 5 bases at J, with 9 bases between the two ends. Here the CDR3 DNA reads TGTGCCAGCTCACCAGGGACACGGTATGGCTACACCTTC. Translating gives CASSPGTRYGYTF.

The chain carries TRBV13 and TRBJ1-1; 8 nucleotides agree with TRBD1. The CDR3 length is 12 residues. The ends lost 10 bases at V and 4 bases at J; junction bases unmatched: 5. Germline CDR1 and CDR2: PRHDT and FYEKMQ (reference sequence). For the CDR3, the DNA is TGTGCCACTTCAGGGGGCATCACTGAAGCTTTCTTT. It codes for CATSGGITEAFF.

The V and J genes are TRBV14 and TRBJ1-1; TRBD1 aligns across 7 bases. The CDR3 runs 12 residues. After removal of 4 bases from V and 11 bases from J, the junction contained 7 bases not matched to a gene. Germline V CDR1 and CDR2: SGHDN, FVKESK. The CDR3 DNA reads as TGTGCCAGCAGCCGATTGACAGGGAGGGCTTTCTTT. Its protein product is CASSRLTGRAFF.

The chain carries TRBV5-1 and TRBJ2-2, with no clear D. This CDR3 is 12 amino acids long. Germline V gene lookup returns CDR1 SGHRS and CDR2 YFSETQ. V was shortened by 2 bases and J by 5 bases, with 4 bases between the two germline ends. As DNA, the CDR3 is TGCGCCAGCAGCTTCGATACCGGGGAGCTGTTTTTT. Residues: CASSFDTGELFF.

This chain connects TRBV7-9 to TRBJ2-7, with a weak D call TRBD1 (7 bases). The CDR3 extends over 17 amino acids. Trimming took 1 base from V and 0 from J, leaving 16 bases between them. In germline, CDR1 is SEHNR, CDR2 FQNEAQ (reference sequence). The CDR3: CASSLGGTEKYSYEQYF. CDR3 DNA sequence: TGTGCCAGCAGCTTAGGCGGGACAGAAAAATACTCCTACGAGCAGTACTTC.

The chain is built from TRBV30 and TRBJ1-1; D is unresolved. In germline, CDR1 is GTSNPN, CDR2 SVGIG (reference sequence). The CDR3 is 13 residues long. Trimming shortened V by 3 bases and J by 6 bases, and 14 bases separated the two germline ends. This CDR3 reads CAWRTERQAEAFF. CDR3 nucleotides: TGTGCCTGGAGAACGGAGCGTCAAGCTGAAGCTTTCTTT.

The chain combines TRBV4-2 with TRBJ2-5, with 8 bases identical to TRBD2. The J call is doubtful: the DNA matches TRBJ2-7 better. The CDR3 runs to 15 residues. In germline, CDR1 is LGHNA, CDR2 YNFKEQ. CDR3 nucleotide sequence: TGTGCCAGCAGCCAAGAAAGCGGGAGCTCCTACGAGCAGTACTTC. Translated: CASSQESGSSYEQYF.

This chain uses TRBV7-2 with TRBJ1-1, with no clear D. V was pared by 5 bases and J by 7 bases, with 17 bases between. Per the germline V gene, CDR1 is SGHTA and CDR2 is FQGNSA. The CDR3 consists of 14 residues. As DNA, the CDR3 is TGTGCCAGCAGCCTCAACGCGTTGGGGAATGAAGCTTTCTTT. As protein: CASSLNALGNEAFF.

The J gene is TRBJ1-2, the V gene TRBV6-1; 7 bases line up with TRBD1. The CDR3 runs to 13 residues. Germline V CDR1 and CDR2: MNHNS, SASEGT. The V and J ends lost 4 bases and 7 bases, in that order; junction bases with no gene match: 6. The DNA of the CDR3 is TGTGCCAGCAGTGTCAACAGGGGCTCTGGCTACACCTTC. Encoded protein: CASSVNRGSGYTF.

The V call is TRBV19, the J call TRBJ2-7, with D perhaps TRBD1 or TRBD2 (5 bases each). There are 14 residues in the CDR3. The ends were cut back, 3 bases at V and 2 bases at J, with 11 bases in the middle. Germline V gene lookup returns CDR1 LNHDA and CDR2 SQIVND (reference sequence). CDR3 region: CASSIWDPPYEQYF. CDR3 nucleotides: TGTGCCAGTAGTATCTGGGACCCCCCCTACGAGCAGTACTTC.

This clone was seen a few times. The chain combines TRBV5-5 with TRBJ1-6; TRBD1 matches at 7 bases. Germline trimming cut 1 base from V and 7 bases from J; bases unmatched to any gene: 2. The CDR3 extends over 14 amino acids. Germline lookup yields CDR1 SGHKS and CDR2 YYEKEE (reference sequence). This CDR3 is CASSLPGGNSPLHF. Here the CDR3 DNA reads TGTGCCAGCAGCTTGCCAGGGGGAAATTCACCCCTCCACTTT. Full variable domain (missing parts from reference TRBV5-5 and TRBJ1-6): DAGVTQSPTHLIKTRGQQVTLRCSPISGHKSVSWYQQVLGQGPQFIFQYYEKEERGRGNFPDRFSARQFPNYSSELNVNALLLGDSALYLCASSLPGGNSPLHFGNGTRLTVT.

This chain joins TRBV9 and TRBJ1-1; D possibly corresponds to TRBD1 (6 bases). Germline values: CDR1 SGDLS, CDR2 YYNGEE. The V and J ends lost 2 bases and 5 bases respectively, with 16 bases between them. The CDR3 covers 15 residues. The CDR3 nucleotides read TGTGCCAGCAGCGTTTCCACAGGGCTGGAGACTGAAGCTTTCTTT. Protein product: CASSVSTGLETEAFF.